The 14 T cell receptor beta chains below were found in one sample sequenced in a study of human thymus T cells. Data came from immunoSEQ multiplex PCR; TCRdb stores just in-frame clones and leaves some out. The sample consists of tens of thousands of clones, around 94% of them appearing once. The sequenced sample was blood. Receptors were obtained from a boy less than two years old with a congenital heart defect but otherwise immunologically healthy.

This chain's CDR3 is CASSSRKGGTGELFF. CDR3 nucleotide sequence: TGTGCCAGCAGCAGCAGGAAAGGTGGCACCGGGGAGCTGTTTTTT. The chain couples TRBV21-1 to TRBJ2-2; the table's TRBD1 call for D was not verified on the DNA. TRBV21-1 is annotated as a pseudogene. This CDR3 is 15 amino acids long.

V usage is TRBV19 and J usage is TRBJ1-2; D unresolved. Germline V gene data show CDR1 as LNHDA and CDR2 as SQIVND (reference sequence). The V end lost 6 bases, the J end lost 2 bases, and 4 bases lay between the germline ends. The CDR3 is made up of 11 amino acids. The CDR3 sequence: CASRTNYGYTF. CDR3 bases: TGTGCCAGTAGGACAAACTATGGCTACACCTTC.

This chain links TRBV9 with TRBJ2-1, with 9 bases lining up with TRBD1. Losses at the gene ends were 4 bases for V and 5 bases for J; bases not matched to a gene: 7. In germline, CDR1 is SGDLS, CDR2 YYNGEE. The CDR3 has 15 amino acids. CDR3 bases: TGTGCCAGCAGCTCGAGACAGGGGGGAAACAATGAGCAGTTCTTC. Its translation: CASSSRQGGNNEQFF.

V gene TRBV20-1 combines with J gene TRBJ2-5, with D possibly being TRBD2 (6 bases). V lost 8 bases and J lost 9, with 16 bases in between. This CDR3 has 11 amino acids. Looked up from germline, CDR1 is DFQATT and CDR2 is SNEGSKA (reference sequence). The CDR3 is CSPQTPGAQYF. For the CDR3, the DNA is TGCAGTCCTCAGACCCCGGGGGCCCAGTACTTC.

The gene calls are TRBV28 and TRBJ1-5; D might be TRBD1 (5 bases). Germline values: CDR1 MDHEN, CDR2 SYDVKM. The V end was cut by 5 bases, the J end by 2 bases, with 13 bases between. The CDR3 is 15 amino acids. CDR3 coding DNA: TGTGCCAGCAGTCCCAGCGGGGCAGGCAATCAGCCCCAGCATTTT. This codes for CASSPSGAGNQPQHF.

This rearrangement joins TRBV28 to TRBJ1-5; no clear D. The CDR3 covers 15 residues. V shed 6 bases and J shed 2 bases, with 14 bases lying between them. Per germline, CDR1 MDHEN and CDR2 SYDVKM. The CDR3 DNA follows: TGTGCCAGCAGCCGTAGCAAAAGCGGCAATCAGCCCCAGCATTTT. As protein: CASSRSKSGNQPQHF.

The chain carries TRBV29-1 and TRBJ1-1, with TRBD1 identical over 7 bases. Per the germline V gene, CDR1 is SQVTM and CDR2 is ANQGSEA. This CDR3 has 12 amino acids. J was trimmed by 5 bases and V by 7 bases; bases with no gene match: 7. CDR3 bases: TGCAGCGCTAAGGGGGCAATAACTGAAGCTTTCTTT. Amino acids: CSAKGAITEAFF.

The J gene is TRBJ2-2, the V gene TRBV9; a weak D match, TRBD1 (6 bases). The CDR3 extends over 16 amino acids. Germline lookup yields CDR1 SGDLS and CDR2 YYNGEE. The V and J ends lost 2 bases and 4 bases respectively, with 15 bases between them. The CDR3 loop reads CASSVRPTGPTGELFF. As DNA, the CDR3 is TGTGCCAGCAGCGTCCGTCCGACAGGTCCCACCGGGGAGCTGTTTTTT.

The chain employs TRBV18 and TRBJ1-4, with a weak D call TRBD1 (6 bases). The CDR3 spans 14 residues. From germline, CDR1 is KGHSH and CDR2 LQKENI. V lost 4 bases, J lost 0 bases, and 6 bases lay in between. CDR3 sequence (DNA): TGTGCCAGCTCACGGGACACAACTAATGAAAAACTGTTTTTT. It translates to CASSRDTTNEKLFF.

V gene TRBV11-3 combines with J gene TRBJ2-1; D may be TRBD2 (6 bases). Per the germline V gene, CDR1 is SGHNT and CDR2 is YENEEA. The V end was cut by 1 base, the J end by 10 bases, with 11 bases between. This CDR3 has 13 residues. This CDR3 reads CASSLAGGREQFF. The CDR3 coding sequence is TGTGCCAGCAGCTTAGCCGGGGGTCGGGAGCAGTTCTTC.

V usage is TRBV6-1 and J usage is TRBJ2-3; D is perhaps TRBD2 (5 bases). CDR3 length: 14 residues. CDR1 and CDR2 (germline): MNHNS, SASEGT. With 11 bases removed from V and 2 bases from J, the gap between germline ends came to 17 bases. The CDR3 DNA is TGTGCCTCTAGTAGGGAGCGGAACACAGATACGCAGTATTTT. It specifies CASSRERNTDTQYF.

This chain connects TRBV2 to TRBJ2-1, with 12 bases lining up with TRBD2. After removal of 6 bases from V and 3 bases from J, the junction contained 6 bases not matched to a gene. In germline, CDR1 is SNHLY, CDR2 FYNNEI. This CDR3 has 16 residues. The CDR3 nucleotides read TGTGCCAGCAGCGAACTAGCGGGGGGATACTACAATGAGCAGTTCTTC. Translated: CASSELAGGYYNEQFF.

The chain is built from TRBV5-5 and TRBJ1-2; 7 bases map to TRBD1. The CDR3 loop spans 13 amino acids. V gave up 6 bases and J gave up 2 bases; unmatched junction bases: 4. The V gene's germline CDR1 is SGHKS and CDR2 YYEKEE (reference sequence). The CDR3 reads CASMTGWNYGYTF. The CDR3 coding sequence is TGTGCCAGCATGACAGGGTGGAACTATGGCTACACCTTC.

V and J are TRBV28 and TRBJ2-5; 8 bases map to TRBD2. TRBJ2-7 explains the end of the DNA better; the J call may be wrong. The CDR3 consists of 16 residues. CDR1 and CDR2 (germline): MDHEN, SYDVKM. CDR3 amino acids: CASSLNGGDATYEQYF. CDR3 coding DNA: TGTGCCAGCAGTTTAAACGGGGGGGATGCGACGTACGAGCAGTACTTC.